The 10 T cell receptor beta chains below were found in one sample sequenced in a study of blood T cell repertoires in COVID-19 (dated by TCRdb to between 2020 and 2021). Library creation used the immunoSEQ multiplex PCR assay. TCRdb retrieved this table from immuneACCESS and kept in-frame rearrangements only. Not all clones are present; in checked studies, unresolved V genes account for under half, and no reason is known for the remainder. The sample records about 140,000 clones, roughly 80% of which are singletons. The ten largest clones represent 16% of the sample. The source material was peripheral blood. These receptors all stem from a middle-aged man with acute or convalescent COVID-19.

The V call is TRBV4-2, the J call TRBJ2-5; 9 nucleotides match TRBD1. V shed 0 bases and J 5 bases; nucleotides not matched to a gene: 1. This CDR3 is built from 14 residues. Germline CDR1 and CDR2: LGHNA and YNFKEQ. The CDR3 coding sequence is TGTGCCAGCAGCCAAGAAGGACAGGGGGAGACCCAGTACTTC. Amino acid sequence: CASSQEGQGETQYF.

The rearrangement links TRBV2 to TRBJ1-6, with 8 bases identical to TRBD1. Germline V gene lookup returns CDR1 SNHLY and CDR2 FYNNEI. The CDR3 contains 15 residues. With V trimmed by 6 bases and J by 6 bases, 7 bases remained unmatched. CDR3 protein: CASRAGQGVNSPLHF. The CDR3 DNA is TGTGCCAGCAGGGCCGGACAGGGCGTTAATTCACCCCTCCACTTT.

The CDR3 is CASSESGGAGYNEQFF. The CDR3 region has the DNA TGCGCCAGCAGTGAGTCAGGGGGCGCGGGGTACAATGAGCAGTTCTTC. V gene TRBV10-2 combines with J gene TRBJ2-1; the D gene is possibly TRBD1 (7 bases). Trimming left V 0 bases short and J 4 bases short, with 13 bases between. Germline CDR1 reads WSHSY; CDR2 reads SAAADI. The CDR3 loop spans 16 amino acids.

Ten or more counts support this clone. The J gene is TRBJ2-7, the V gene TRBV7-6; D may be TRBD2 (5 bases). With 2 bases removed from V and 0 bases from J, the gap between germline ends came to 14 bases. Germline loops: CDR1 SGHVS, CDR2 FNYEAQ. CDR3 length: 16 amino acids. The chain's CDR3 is CASSLSAGSSSYEQYF. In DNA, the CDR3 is TGTGCCAGCAGCTTATCGGCGGGTAGCAGCTCCTACGAGCAGTACTTC.

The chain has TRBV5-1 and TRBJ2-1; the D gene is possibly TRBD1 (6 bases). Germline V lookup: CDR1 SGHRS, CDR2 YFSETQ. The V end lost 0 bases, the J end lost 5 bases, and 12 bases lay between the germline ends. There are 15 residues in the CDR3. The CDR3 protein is CASSLEQGSNNEQFF. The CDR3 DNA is TGCGCCAGCAGCTTGGAACAGGGTTCCAACAATGAGCAGTTCTTC.

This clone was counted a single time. The CDR3 spells CASSRDRAISGNTIYF. The CDR3 coding sequence is TGTGCCAGTAGCAGAGACAGGGCCATCTCTGGAAACACCATATATTTT. This sequence joins TRBV19 and TRBJ1-3; 7 bases line up with TRBD1. Germline loops: CDR1 LNHDA, CDR2 SQIVND (reference sequence). Trimming removed 6 bases from V and 0 bases from J; junction bases left unmatched: 8. This CDR3 has 16 amino acids.

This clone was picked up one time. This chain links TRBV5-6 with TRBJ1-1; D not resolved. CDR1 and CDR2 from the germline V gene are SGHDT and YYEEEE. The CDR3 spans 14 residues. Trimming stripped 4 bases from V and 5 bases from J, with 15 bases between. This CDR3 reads CASSNRRVRTEAFF. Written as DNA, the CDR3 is TGTGCCAGCAGCAATAGGCGGGTGAGGACTGAAGCTTTCTTT.

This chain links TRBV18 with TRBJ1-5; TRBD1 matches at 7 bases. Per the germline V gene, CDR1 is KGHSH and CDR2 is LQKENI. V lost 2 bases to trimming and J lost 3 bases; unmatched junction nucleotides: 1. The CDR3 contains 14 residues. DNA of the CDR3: TGTGCCAGCTCACCAGGGACAGTCAATCAGCCCCAGCATTTT. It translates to CASSPGTVNQPQHF. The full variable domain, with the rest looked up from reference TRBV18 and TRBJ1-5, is NAGVMQNPRHLVRRRGQEARLRCSPMKGHSHVYWYRQLPEEGLKFMVYLQKENIIDESGMPKERFSAEFPKEGPSILRIQQVVRGDSAAYFCASSPGTVNQPQHFGDGTRLSIL.

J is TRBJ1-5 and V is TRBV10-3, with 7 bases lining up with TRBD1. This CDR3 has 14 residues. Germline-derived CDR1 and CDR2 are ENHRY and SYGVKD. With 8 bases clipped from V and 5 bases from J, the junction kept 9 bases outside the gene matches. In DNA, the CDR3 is TGTGCCATCGGTGGTGACAGGGCCTATCAGCCCCAGCATTTT. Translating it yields CAIGGDRAYQPQHF.

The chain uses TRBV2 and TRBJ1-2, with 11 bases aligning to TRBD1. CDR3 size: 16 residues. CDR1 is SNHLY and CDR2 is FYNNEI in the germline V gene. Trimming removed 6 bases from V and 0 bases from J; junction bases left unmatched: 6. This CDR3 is CASRRTGGTTNYGYTF. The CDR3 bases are TGTGCCAGCAGACGGACAGGGGGCACAACTAACTATGGCTACACCTTC.